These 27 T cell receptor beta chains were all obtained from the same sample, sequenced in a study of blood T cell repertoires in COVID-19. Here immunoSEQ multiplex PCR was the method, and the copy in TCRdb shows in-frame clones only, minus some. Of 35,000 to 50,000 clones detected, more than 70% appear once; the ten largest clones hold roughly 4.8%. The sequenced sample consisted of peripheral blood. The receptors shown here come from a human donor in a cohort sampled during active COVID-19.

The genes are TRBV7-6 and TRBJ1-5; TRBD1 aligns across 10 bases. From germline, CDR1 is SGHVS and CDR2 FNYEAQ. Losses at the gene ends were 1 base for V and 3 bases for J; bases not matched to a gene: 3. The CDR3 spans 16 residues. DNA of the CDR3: TGTGCCAGCAGCTTAGAAGACAGGGGGCTCAATCAGCCCCAGCATTTT. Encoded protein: CASSLEDRGLNQPQHF.

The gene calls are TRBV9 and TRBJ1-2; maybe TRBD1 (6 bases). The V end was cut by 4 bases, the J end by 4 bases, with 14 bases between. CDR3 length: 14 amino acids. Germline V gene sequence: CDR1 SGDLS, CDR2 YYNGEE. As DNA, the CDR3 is TGTGCCAGCAGCACCCAAGGGACACCCTATGGCTACACCTTC. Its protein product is CASSTQGTPYGYTF.

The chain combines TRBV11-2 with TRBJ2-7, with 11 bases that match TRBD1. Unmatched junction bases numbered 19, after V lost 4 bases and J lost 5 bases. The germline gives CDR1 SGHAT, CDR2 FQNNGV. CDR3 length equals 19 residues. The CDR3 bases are TGTGCCAGCAGCTCCAACTACTACGGGACCGGGACAGGGGGGAACGAGCAGTACTTC. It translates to CASSSNYYGTGTGGNEQYF.

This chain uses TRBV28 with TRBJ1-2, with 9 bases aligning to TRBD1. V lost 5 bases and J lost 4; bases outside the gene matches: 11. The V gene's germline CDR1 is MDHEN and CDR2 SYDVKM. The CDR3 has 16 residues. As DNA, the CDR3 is TGTGCCAGCAGTCCTCACTACAGGGGGCAGATCTATGGCTACACCTTC. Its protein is CASSPHYRGQIYGYTF.

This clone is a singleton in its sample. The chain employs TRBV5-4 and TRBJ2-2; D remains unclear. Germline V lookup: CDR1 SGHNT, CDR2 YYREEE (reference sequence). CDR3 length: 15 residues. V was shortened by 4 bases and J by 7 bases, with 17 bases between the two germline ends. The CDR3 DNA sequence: TGTGCCAGCAGCCGGAGCATAGACGTGAGCGGGGAGCTGTTTTTT. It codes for CASSRSIDVSGELFF.

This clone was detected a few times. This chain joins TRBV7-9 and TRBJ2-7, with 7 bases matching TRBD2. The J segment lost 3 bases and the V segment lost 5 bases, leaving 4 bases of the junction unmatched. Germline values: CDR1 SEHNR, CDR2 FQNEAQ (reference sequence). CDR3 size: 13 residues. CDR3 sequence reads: CASSISSGYEQYF. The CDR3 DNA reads TGTGCCAGCAGCATATCTAGCGGCTACGAGCAGTACTTC.

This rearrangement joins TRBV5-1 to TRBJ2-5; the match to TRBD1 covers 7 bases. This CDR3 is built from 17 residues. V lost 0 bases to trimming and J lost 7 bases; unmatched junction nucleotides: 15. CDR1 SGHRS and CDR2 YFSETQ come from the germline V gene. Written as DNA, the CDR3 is TGCGCCAGCAGCTTGGGCCCTACAGGGGTCCTAAGGGTGACCCAGTACTTC. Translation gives CASSLGPTGVLRVTQYF.

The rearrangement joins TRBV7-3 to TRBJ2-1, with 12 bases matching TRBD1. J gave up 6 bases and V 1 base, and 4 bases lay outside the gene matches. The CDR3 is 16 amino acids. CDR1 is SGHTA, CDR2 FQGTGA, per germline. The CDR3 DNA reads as TGTGCCAGCAGCTTAAATCGGGACAGGGGGCCCAATGAGCAGTTCTTC. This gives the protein CASSLNRDRGPNEQFF.

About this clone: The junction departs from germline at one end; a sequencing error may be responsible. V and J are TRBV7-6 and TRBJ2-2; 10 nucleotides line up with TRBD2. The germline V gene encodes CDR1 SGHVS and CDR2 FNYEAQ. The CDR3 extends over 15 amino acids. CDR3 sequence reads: CASSIAGGDTGELFF. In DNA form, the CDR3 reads TGTGCCAGCAGCATAGCGGGAGGAGACACCGGGGAGCTGTTTTTT.

The CDR3 region is CASSPEGGAQADTQYF. In DNA form, the CDR3 reads TGTGCCAGCAGCCCAGAGGGGGGGGCGCAAGCAGATACGCAGTATTTT. V and J are TRBV9 and TRBJ2-3; D perhaps matches TRBD2 (7 bases). This CDR3 has 16 amino acids. Trimming shortened V by 4 bases and J by 4 bases, and 19 bases separated the two germline ends. CDR1 and CDR2 from the germline V gene are SGDLS and YYNGEE.

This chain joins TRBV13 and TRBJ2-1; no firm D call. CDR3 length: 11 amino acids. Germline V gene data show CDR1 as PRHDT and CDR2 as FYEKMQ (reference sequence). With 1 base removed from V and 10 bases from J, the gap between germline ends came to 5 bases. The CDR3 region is CASSLVVEQFF. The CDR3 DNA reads TGTGCCAGCAGCTTAGTAGTAGAGCAGTTCTTC.

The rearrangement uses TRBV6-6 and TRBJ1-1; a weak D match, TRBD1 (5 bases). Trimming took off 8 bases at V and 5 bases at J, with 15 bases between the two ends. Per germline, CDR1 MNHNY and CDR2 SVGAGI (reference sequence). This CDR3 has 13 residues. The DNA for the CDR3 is TGTGCCAGCGCCTCCCGGGGGGTTACTGAAGCTTTCTTT. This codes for CASASRGVTEAFF.

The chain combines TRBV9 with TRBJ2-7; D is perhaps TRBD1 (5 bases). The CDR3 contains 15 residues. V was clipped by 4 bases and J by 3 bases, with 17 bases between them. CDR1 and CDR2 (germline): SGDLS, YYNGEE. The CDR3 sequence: CASSRGGDSSYEQYF. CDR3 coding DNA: TGTGCCAGCAGCAGGGGTGGGGATTCGAGCTACGAGCAGTACTTC. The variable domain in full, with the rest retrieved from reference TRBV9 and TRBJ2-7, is DSGVTQTPKHLITATGQRVTLRCSPRSGDLSVYWYQQSLDQGLQFLIQYYNGEERAKGNILERFSAQQFPDLHSELNLSSLELGDSALYFCASSRGGDSSYEQYFGPGTRLTVT.

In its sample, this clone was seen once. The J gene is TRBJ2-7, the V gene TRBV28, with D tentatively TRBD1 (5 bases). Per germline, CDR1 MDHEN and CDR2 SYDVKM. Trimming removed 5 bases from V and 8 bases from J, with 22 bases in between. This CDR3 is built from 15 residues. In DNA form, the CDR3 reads TGTGCCAGCAGTCTCCTGACAGAAACTCCTACGAAGCAGTACTTC. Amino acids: CASSLLTETPTKQYF.

CDR3 region: CASNGGGVGTGELFF. The CDR3, as DNA: TGTGCCAGCAACGGAGGGGGCGTCGGCACCGGGGAGCTGTTTTTT. V is TRBV7-9 and J is TRBJ2-2; the D gene is possibly TRBD1 (7 bases). CDR1 and CDR2 from the germline V gene are SEHNR and FQNEAQ (reference sequence). This CDR3 is 15 amino acids long. V was cut by 7 bases and J by 4 bases, with 16 bases left in between.

CDR3 protein: CASSLRLAGVTDTQYF. CDR3 in DNA: TGTGCCAGCAGCCTACGACTAGCGGGAGTTACAGATACGCAGTATTTT. This chain connects TRBV11-2 to TRBJ2-3; 12 bases fit TRBD2. Germline V gene lookup returns CDR1 SGHAT and CDR2 FQNNGV. Germline trimming cut 5 bases from V and 3 bases from J; bases unmatched to any gene: 6. This CDR3 region has 16 residues.

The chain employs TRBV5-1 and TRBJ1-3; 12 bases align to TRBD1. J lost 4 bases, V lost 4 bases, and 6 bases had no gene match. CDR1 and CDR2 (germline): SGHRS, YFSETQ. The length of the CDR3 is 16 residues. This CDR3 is CASSAGQGAQGNTIYF. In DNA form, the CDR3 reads TGCGCCAGCAGCGCGGGACAGGGGGCGCAAGGAAACACCATATATTTT.

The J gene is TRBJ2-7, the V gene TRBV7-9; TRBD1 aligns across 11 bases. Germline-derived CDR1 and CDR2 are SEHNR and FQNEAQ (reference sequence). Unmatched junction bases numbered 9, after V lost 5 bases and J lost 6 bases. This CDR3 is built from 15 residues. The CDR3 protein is CASSPGQGDRGEQYF. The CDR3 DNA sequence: TGTGCCAGCAGCCCGGGACAGGGGGACCGCGGCGAGCAGTACTTC.

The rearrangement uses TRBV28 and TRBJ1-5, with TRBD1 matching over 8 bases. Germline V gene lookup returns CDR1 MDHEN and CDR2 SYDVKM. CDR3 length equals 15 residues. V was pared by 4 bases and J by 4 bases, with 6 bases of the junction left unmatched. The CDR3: CASSSRDRPNQPQHF. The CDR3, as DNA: TGTGCCAGCAGTTCGCGGGACAGGCCTAATCAGCCCCAGCATTTT.

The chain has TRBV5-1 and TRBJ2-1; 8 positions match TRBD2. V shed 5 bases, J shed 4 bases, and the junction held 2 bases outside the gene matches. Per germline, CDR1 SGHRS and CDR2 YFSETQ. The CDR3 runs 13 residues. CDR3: CASRLADYNEQFF. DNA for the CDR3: TGCGCCAGCAGACTAGCGGATTACAATGAGCAGTTCTTC.

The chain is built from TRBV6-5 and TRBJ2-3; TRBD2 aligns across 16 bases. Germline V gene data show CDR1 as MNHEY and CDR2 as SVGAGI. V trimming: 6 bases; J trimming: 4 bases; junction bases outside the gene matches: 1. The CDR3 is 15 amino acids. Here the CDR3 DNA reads TGTGCCAGCAGGGGACTAGCGGGAGGGCCAGATACGCAGTATTTT. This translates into CASRGLAGGPDTQYF.

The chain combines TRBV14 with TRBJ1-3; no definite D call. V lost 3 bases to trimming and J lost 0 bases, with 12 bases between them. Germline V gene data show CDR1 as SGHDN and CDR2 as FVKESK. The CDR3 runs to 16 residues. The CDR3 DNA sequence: TGTGCCAGCAGCCAGGGGAGGCTGATCTCTGGAAACACCATATATTTT. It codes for CASSQGRLISGNTIYF.

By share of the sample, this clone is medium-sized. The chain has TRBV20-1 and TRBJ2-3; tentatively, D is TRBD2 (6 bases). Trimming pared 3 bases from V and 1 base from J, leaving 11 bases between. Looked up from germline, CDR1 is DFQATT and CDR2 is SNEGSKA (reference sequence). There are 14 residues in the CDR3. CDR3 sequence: CSASRPSGTDTQYF. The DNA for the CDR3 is TGCAGTGCTAGTCGGCCTAGCGGCACAGATACGCAGTATTTT.

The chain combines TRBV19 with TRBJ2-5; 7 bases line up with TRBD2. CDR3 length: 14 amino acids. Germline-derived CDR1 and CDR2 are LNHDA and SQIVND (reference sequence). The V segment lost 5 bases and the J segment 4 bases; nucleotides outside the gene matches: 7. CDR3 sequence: CASSLAGDRETQYF. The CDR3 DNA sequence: TGTGCCAGTAGTCTCGCGGGAGATCGAGAGACCCAGTACTTC.

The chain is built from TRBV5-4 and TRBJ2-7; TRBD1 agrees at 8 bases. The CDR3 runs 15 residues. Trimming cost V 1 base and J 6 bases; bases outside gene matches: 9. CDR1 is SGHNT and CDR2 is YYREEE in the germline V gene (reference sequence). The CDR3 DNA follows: TGTGCCAGCAGCTTGAGGACAGGGATTAAGTCCGAGCAGTACTTC. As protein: CASSLRTGIKSEQYF.

The CDR3 nucleotides read TGTGCCAGCAGTGACCTAGCGGGAAACTACGAGCAGTACTTC. Protein: CASSDLAGNYEQYF. This chain links TRBV6-6 with TRBJ2-7, with 9 positions matching TRBD2. V dropped 5 bases and J dropped 3; count of bases not matched to a gene: 5. Per the germline V gene, CDR1 is MNHNY and CDR2 is SVGAGI (reference sequence). The CDR3 runs 14 residues.

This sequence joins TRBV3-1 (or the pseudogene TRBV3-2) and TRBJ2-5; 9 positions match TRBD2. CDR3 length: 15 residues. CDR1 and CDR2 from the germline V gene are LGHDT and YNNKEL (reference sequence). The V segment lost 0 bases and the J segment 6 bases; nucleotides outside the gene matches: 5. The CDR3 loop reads CASSQEDSGRKTQYF. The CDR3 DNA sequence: TGTGCCAGCAGCCAAGAGGATAGCGGGAGAAAGACCCAGTACTTC.